Below are 14 T cell receptor beta chains sequenced from a single sample in a study of blood T cells in healthy people across ages. Next came a second PCR, run for about 7 to 12 cycles, which used a sample-barcoded 5' primer along with a J-beta primer mix. A single record per CDR3 protein comes from TCRdb applying MiXCR to the 5' RACE reads. Of nearly 1 million distinct CDR3 sequences detected, roughly 50% appear once; the ten largest clones hold about 20%. Source material: blood. Receptor source: a woman aged 55-70 years in good health.

The rearrangement joins TRBV28 to TRBJ2-3; weak D call: TRBD2 (6 bases). The CDR3 sequence is 15 residues long. Germline assignment: CDR1 MDHEN and CDR2 SYDVKM. V lost 5 bases and J 0 bases, leaving 12 bases between the germline ends. The CDR3 DNA reads as TGTGCCAGCAGTGGAGGGATTCCAAGCACAGATACGCAGTATTTT. Translating gives CASSGGIPSTDTQYF.

J is TRBJ1-2 and V is TRBV20-1; 7 bases agree with TRBD1. V lost 8 bases to trimming and J lost 2 bases; unmatched junction nucleotides: 8. The CDR3 length is 13 residues. CDR1 is DFQATT, CDR2 SNEGSKA, per germline (reference sequence). In nucleotides, the CDR3 is TGCAGTACTTACAGGGGAAGAAACTATGGCTACACCTTC. Protein product: CSTYRGRNYGYTF.

V gene TRBV20-1 combines with J gene TRBJ2-4, with D tentatively TRBD2 (5 bases). Germline V gene sequence: CDR1 DFQATT, CDR2 SNEGSKA (reference sequence). The CDR3 contains 13 residues. Trimming shortened V by 5 bases and J by 2 bases, and 10 bases separated the two germline ends. The CDR3, as DNA: TGCAGTGCTGACGGGATGTCCAAAAACATTCAGTACTTC. Translation: CSADGMSKNIQYF.

J is TRBJ2-1 and V is TRBV20-1; 14 bases map to TRBD2. The end of the DNA is better explained by TRBJ2-7, so the J call may be wrong. Germline lookup yields CDR1 DFQATT and CDR2 SNEGSKA (reference sequence). This CDR3 is 18 amino acids long. CDR3 sequence: CSARKVKGLAGVRGEQYF. Written as DNA, the CDR3 is TGCAGTGCTAGAAAAGTAAAGGGACTAGCGGGAGTAAGGGGCGAGCAGTACTTC.

This clonotype was seen only a few times. Written as DNA, the CDR3 is TGCAGCGTTCAACCCGAGGGGATTTCAAATACGCAGTATTTT. This sequence encodes CSVQPEGISNTQYF. This chain uses TRBV29-1 with TRBJ2-3; the D gene could be TRBD1 or TRBD2 (5 bases each). The germline CDR1 and CDR2 sequences are SQVTM and ANQGSEA. The CDR3 is made up of 14 amino acids. Trimming pared 5 bases from V and 7 bases from J, leaving 19 bases between.

CDR3 sequence: CSADRDSNQPQHF. The CDR3 DNA follows: TGCAGTGCCGATCGGGACAGCAATCAGCCCCAGCATTTT. The rearrangement links TRBV20-1 to TRBJ1-5; D is perhaps TRBD1 (5 bases). V lost 6 bases to trimming and J lost 1 base, with 10 bases between them. Germline V gene data show CDR1 as DFQATT and CDR2 as SNEGSKA (reference sequence). The CDR3 covers 13 residues.

The CDR3 region has the DNA TGTGCCAGCAGTTTACGGGGTAGAGATTCACCCCTCCACTTT. Residues: CASSLRGRDSPLHF. V and J are TRBV12-3 or TRBV12-4 and TRBJ1-6, with unresolved D. The CDR3 length is 14 residues. Trimming left V 2 bases short and J 8 bases short, with 10 bases between.

The J gene is TRBJ1-5, the V gene TRBV10-3; a weak D match, TRBD1 (6 bases). V was pared by 8 bases and J by 1 base, with 9 bases between. CDR1 ENHRY and CDR2 SYGVKD come from the germline V gene. The CDR3 has 13 residues. The CDR3 loop is CAIGQKSNQPQHF. As DNA, the CDR3 is TGTGCCATCGGACAGAAAAGCAATCAGCCCCAGCATTTT.

V gene TRBV29-1 combines with J gene TRBJ2-3; TRBD2 is a possible D gene (5 bases). Germline V gives CDR1 SQVTM, CDR2 ANQGSEA. This CDR3 region has 14 residues. The CDR3 sequence is CSAGRPRGTDTQYF. The CDR3 region has the DNA TGCAGTGCCGGACGTCCGAGGGGCACAGATACGCAGTATTTT.

The rearrangement links TRBV7-2 to TRBJ2-7; possible D gene TRBD2, 6 bases. The DNA end lines up better with TRBJ2-5; the J call may be wrong. The CDR3 is 17 amino acids. CDR1 and CDR2 (germline): SGHTA, FQGNSA. The CDR3 is CASSAQGAGRRLVTQYF. CDR3 DNA sequence: TGTGCCAGCAGCGCCCAGGGTGCGGGGCGCCGATTAGTGACCCAGTACTTC.

The chain has TRBV28 and TRBJ2-1, with D possibly being TRBD1 (5 bases). Germline assignment: CDR1 MDHEN and CDR2 SYDVKM. Trimming removed 10 bases at V and 9 bases at J, with 16 bases between. The CDR3 has 12 amino acids. This chain's CDR3 is CATQGVLSEQFF. CDR3 coding DNA: TGTGCCACCCAAGGGGTACTGTCTGAGCAGTTCTTC.

This clonotype was seen only a few times. This chain joins TRBV4-1 and TRBJ1-2; D gene ambiguous. Germline CDR1 is MGHRA and CDR2 is YSYEKL. The germline V and J ends were trimmed by 3 bases and 2 bases, with 16 bases remaining between them. The CDR3 spans 16 residues. In DNA, the CDR3 is TGCGCCAGCAGCCACTCCCCCGGGAGCAAGAACTATGGCTACACCTTC. It yields the protein CASSHSPGSKNYGYTF.

This clonotype showed up many times. The CDR3 DNA reads TGCAGTGCTACGCCCCTAGTGGGGTCCTACGAGCAGTACTTC. It encodes CSATPLVGSYEQYF. The chain employs TRBV20-1 and TRBJ2-7; no definite D call. The CDR3 contains 14 residues. V lost 4 bases to trimming and J lost 1 base, with 14 bases between them. Germline V gene data show CDR1 as DFQATT and CDR2 as SNEGSKA (reference sequence).

J is TRBJ2-1 and V is TRBV5-1; D is undetermined. The V end was cut by 4 bases, the J end by 6 bases, with 5 bases between. Germline V gene sequence: CDR1 SGHRS, CDR2 YFSETQ. CDR3 length: 11 amino acids. The CDR3: CASSISNEQFF. In DNA form, the CDR3 reads TGCGCCAGCAGCATCAGCAATGAGCAGTTCTTC.